Sequencing of this TCR beta chain was carried out in a study of cytomegalovirus exposure and HLA in healthy donors. General study results and limits: Associated with cytomegalovirus, according to the listing, were around 170 TCR beta chains.

The donors formed part of the approximately 120-subject validation cohort, distinct from the roughly 640-subject first cohort. Sequencing was performed with immunoSEQ multiplex PCR; in TCRdb, only in-frame clones are kept and a portion is missing. The repertoire holds roughly 62,000 clones, with 85% to 95% as singletons. A remark on this clone: Its antigen remains unknown.

The sequenced sample consisted of PBMCs. The TCR sequence derives from a man younger than 35 in good health and CMV-seronegative.

The CDR3 region has the DNA TGTGCCTGGAGCCTGGACAGGGCCTACGAGCAGTACTTC. This codes for CAWSLDRAYEQYF. The chain is built from TRBV30 and TRBJ2-7; 8 positions match TRBD1. V was pared by 3 bases and J by 2 bases, with 3 bases of the junction left unmatched. The V gene's germline CDR1 is GTSNPN and CDR2 SVGIG (reference sequence). This CDR3 region has 13 residues.